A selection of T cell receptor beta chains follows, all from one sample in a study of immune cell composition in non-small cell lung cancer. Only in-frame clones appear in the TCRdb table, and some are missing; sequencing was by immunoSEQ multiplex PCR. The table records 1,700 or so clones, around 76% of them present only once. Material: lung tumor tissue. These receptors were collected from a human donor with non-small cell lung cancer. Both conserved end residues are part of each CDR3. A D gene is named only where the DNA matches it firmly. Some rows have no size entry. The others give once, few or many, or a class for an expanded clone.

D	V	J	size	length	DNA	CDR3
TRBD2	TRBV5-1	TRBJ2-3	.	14	TGCGCCAGCAGTAAGGCGGGGGGTTCAGATACGCAGTATTTT	CASSKAGGSDTQYF
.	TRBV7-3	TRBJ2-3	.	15	TGTGCCAGCAGCTCGCTAGCCGTGAGCACAGATACGCAGTATTTT	CASSSLAVSTDTQYF
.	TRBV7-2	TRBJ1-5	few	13	TGTGCCAGCAGCTTATGGCGGGATCAGCCCCAGCATTTT	CASSLWRDQPQHF
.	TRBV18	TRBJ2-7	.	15	TGTGCCAGCTCACGACTCGGGCCCAGGGGTTACGAGCAGTACTTC	CASSRLGPRGYEQYF
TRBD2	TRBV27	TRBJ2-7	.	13	TGTGCCAGCAGTCCCACCTTAGCGGGCGAGCAGTACTTC	CASSPTLAGEQYF
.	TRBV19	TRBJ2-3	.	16	TGTGCCAGTAGTATCAGTGTGGACTCCGCCATAGATACGCAGTATTTT	CASSISVDSAIDTQYF
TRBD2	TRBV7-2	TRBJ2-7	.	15	TGTGCCAGCAGCTCTCGCGGGAGTTTCTCCTACGAGCAGTACTTC	CASSSRGSFSYEQYF
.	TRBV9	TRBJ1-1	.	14	TGTGCCAGCAGCGTAGACCTGGGGGGGGGCGAAGCTTTCTTT	CASSVDLGGGEAFF
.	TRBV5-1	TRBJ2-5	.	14	TGCGCCAGCAGCTTGAACCCAGGGCTGGAGACCCAGTACTTC	CASSLNPGLETQYF
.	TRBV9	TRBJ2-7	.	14	TGTGCCAGCAGCGTAGATCGGGGGTCCTACGAGCAGTACTTC	CASSVDRGSYEQYF
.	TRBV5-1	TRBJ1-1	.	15	TGCGCCAGCACCCCTCTAAGCACAGGGAACACTGAAGCTTTCTTT	CASTPLSTGNTEAFF
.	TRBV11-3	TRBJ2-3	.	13	TGTGCCAGCAGCCGAAGGGAGACAGATACGCAGTATTTT	CASSRRETDTQYF
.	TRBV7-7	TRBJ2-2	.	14	TGTGCTAGCAGCCCGGACAGGAACACCGGGGAGCTGTTTTTT	CASSPDRNTGELFF
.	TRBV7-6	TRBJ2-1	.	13	TGTGCCAGCAGCTTAGGAGTTACCCATGAGCAGTTCTTC	CASSLGVTHEQFF
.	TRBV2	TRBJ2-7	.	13	TGTGCCAGCAGACAGGGAGAGATTGGCGAGCAGTACTTC	CASRQGEIGEQYF
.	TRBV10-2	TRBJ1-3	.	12	TGCGCCAGTAAGGGGTCCGGAAACACCATATATTTT	CASKGSGNTIYF
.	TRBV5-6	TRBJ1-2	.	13	TGTGCCAGCAGCTTGGCCGCTAACTATGGCTACACCTTC	CASSLAANYGYTF
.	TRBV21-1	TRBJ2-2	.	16	TGTGCCAGCAGCAAAGTTTATCGGTCGAACACCGGGGAGCTGTTTTTT	CASSKVYRSNTGELFF
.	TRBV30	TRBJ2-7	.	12	TGTGCCTGGAGTTTGGACAGAAACGAGCAGTACTTC	CAWSLDRNEQYF
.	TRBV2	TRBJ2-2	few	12	TGTGCCAGCGGAGGTTCCGGCGGGGAGCTGTTTTTT	CASGGSGGELFF